Below, 9 T cell receptor beta chains from the same sample are listed, as sequenced in a study of T cell repertoires in cytomegalovirus infection. TCRdb redid the calling of the reads with MiXCR, one entry per CDR3 protein. This table has some 500,000 distinct CDR3 sequences, roughly a third appearing once. No antigen is known for these receptors. The sequenced sample was cultured PBMCs, obtained from culture after CMV antigen stimulation. Receptor source: a human donor in good health (CMV status not recorded). Some clones in this sample may be carry-over from other donors' samples.

The chain joins TRBV12-3 or TRBV12-4 to TRBJ1-1; a possible D gene is TRBD1 (5 bases). Trimming took off 9 bases at V and 5 bases at J, with 19 bases between the two ends. The CDR3 length is 14 residues. CDR3 DNA sequence: TGTGCCAGTAGGGACGGGCCCGGTGAAACTGAAGCTTTCTTT. Amino acids: CASRDGPGETEAFF.

The V call is TRBV7-2, the J call TRBJ2-3; no firm D call. This CDR3 contains 12 residues. Per germline, CDR1 SGHTA and CDR2 FQGNSA. The ends were cut back, 6 bases at V and 4 bases at J, with 8 bases in the middle. The CDR3 DNA follows: TGTGCCAGCAGACGAAATCCAGATACGCAGTATTTT. Protein sequence: CASRRNPDTQYF.

This clonotype was counted between two and nine times. This sequence joins TRBV10-2 and TRBJ1-6; no clear D gene. The germline V and J ends were trimmed by 6 bases and 7 bases, with 19 bases remaining between them. Germline CDR1 is WSHSY and CDR2 is SAAADI. CDR3 length equals 16 residues. The CDR3 DNA follows: TGCGCCAGCAGGGCCGGGTCCTTTTTACGGAATTCACCCCTCCACTTT. Translating gives CASRAGSFLRNSPLHF.

This clonotype was seen a few times. The chain carries TRBV12-3 or TRBV12-4 and TRBJ2-2; 10 nucleotides match TRBD1. The length of the CDR3 is 14 residues. V was pared by 6 bases and J by 4 bases, with 2 bases of the junction left unmatched. CDR3 nucleotide sequence: TGTGCCAGCAGCGGACAGGGGGTCACCGGGGAGCTGTTTTTT. Translation gives CASSGQGVTGELFF.

The rearrangement uses TRBV7-2 and TRBJ1-2; no definite D call. Trimming stripped 2 bases from V and 5 bases from J, with 15 bases between. The CDR3 spans 15 residues. In germline, CDR1 is SGHTA, CDR2 FQGNSA. The CDR3 here is CASSLLAGAAYGYTF. CDR3 sequence (DNA): TGTGCCAGCAGCTTACTAGCGGGCGCCGCTTATGGCTACACCTTC.

The chain carries TRBV7-2 and TRBJ2-1; TRBD1 is a possible D gene (7 bases). The CDR3 spans 16 residues. Germline-derived CDR1 and CDR2 are SGHTA and FQGNSA. The V gene lost 5 bases and the J gene lost 4 bases, with 18 bases spanning the gap. CDR3 nucleotide sequence: TGTGCCAGCAGCCCAGGGGGTGCGGGATCATACAATGAGCAGTTCTTC. It codes for CASSPGGAGSYNEQFF.

About this clonotype itself: One end of the junction does not line up with germline, which may come from a read error. The genes are TRBV5-3 and TRBJ2-7, with no clear D. TRBV5-3 is an ORF for which the function is uncertain. The CDR3 consists of 13 residues. CDR3 nucleotides: TGTGCCAGCAGCTTTGGTTCGGCCTACGAGCAGTACTTC. It is translated as CASSFGSAYEQYF.

V is TRBV7-3 and J is TRBJ2-3; D perhaps matches TRBD2 (6 bases). The CDR3 spans 13 residues. CDR1 and CDR2 (germline): SGHTA, FQGTGA. Trimming took 4 bases from V and 4 from J, leaving 9 bases between them. The CDR3 nucleotides are TGTGCCAGCAGCTGGTGGGGGGCAGATACGCAGTATTTT. It codes for CASSWWGADTQYF.

The chain is built from TRBV29-1 and TRBJ2-1; 13 nucleotides match TRBD2. There are 16 residues in the CDR3. From germline, CDR1 is SQVTM and CDR2 ANQGSEA. V shed 5 bases and J 9 bases; nucleotides not matched to a gene: 13. CDR3 amino acids: CSVNIWTSGRVGEQFF. CDR3 in DNA: TGCAGCGTTAATATATGGACTAGCGGGAGAGTTGGTGAGCAGTTCTTC.